Sequencing of this TCR beta chain was carried out in a study of T cell responses to AZD1222 COVID-19 vaccine. Per the germline V gene, CDR1 is SNHLY and CDR2 is FYNNEI. The ends lost 7 bases at V and 4 bases at J; junction bases unmatched: 13. This CDR3 region has 16 residues. Using immunoSEQ multiplex PCR, the repertoire was profiled, and TCRdb retains in-frame clones only, with some absent. The sample consists of around 140,000 clones, more than 85% of them appearing once. This chain joins TRBV2 and TRBJ2-3; 8 positions agree with TRBD2. This sequence originates from an adult in good health. The specimen was peripheral blood, collected on day 0 of AZD1222 vaccination. The CDR3, as DNA: TGTGCCAGCATCCCCGGCGGGGGGAGAGGAGCAGATACGCAGTATTTT. This gives the protein CASIPGGGRGADTQYF.